The 20 T cell receptor beta chains listed next were all sequenced from one sample in a study of T cells after yellow fever vaccination. From the 5' RACE reads, TCRdb called clonotypes with MiXCR, one entry per CDR3 protein. The sample comprises fewer than 350,000 distinct CDR3 sequences, roughly 4.3% of which are singletons, and 15% to 20% rests with the top ten. The sequencing used PBMCs, collected 15 days after the yellow fever booster vaccination. The receptor set was obtained from a man aged 18 to 29 who received the YFV17D yellow fever vaccine.

J is TRBJ2-1 and V is TRBV19; D is tentatively TRBD1 or TRBD2 (5 bases each). There are 15 residues in the CDR3. The V and J ends lost 3 bases and 2 bases respectively, with 11 bases between them. Germline V CDR1 and CDR2: LNHDA, SQIVND (reference sequence). CDR3: CASSMGTSTYNEQFF. Here the CDR3 DNA reads TGTGCCAGTAGTATGGGGACCTCAACCTACAATGAGCAGTTCTTC.

The chain has TRBV20-1 and TRBJ2-1, with D possibly being TRBD1 (5 bases). Germline CDR1 and CDR2: DFQATT and SNEGSKA (reference sequence). The CDR3 loop spans 12 amino acids. Trimming took off 5 bases at V and 4 bases at J, with 9 bases between the two ends. The CDR3 DNA sequence: TGCAGTGCTTCCGACAGATACAATGAGCAGTTCTTC. This encodes CSASDRYNEQFF.

The genes are TRBV5-1 and TRBJ2-5; weak D call: TRBD1 (5 bases). V lost 4 bases to trimming and J lost 2 bases, with 18 bases between them. CDR1 is SGHRS and CDR2 is YFSETQ in the germline V gene. The CDR3 consists of 16 residues. CDR3 sequence reads: CASSPGPGRPQETQYF. The CDR3 DNA is TGCGCCAGCAGCCCAGGGCCGGGCAGACCACAAGAGACCCAGTACTTC. Supplemented by reference TRBV5-1 and TRBJ2-5, the full variable domain reads KAGVTQTPRYLIKTRGQQVTLSCSPISGHRSVSWYQQTPGQGLQFLFEYFSETQRNKGNFPGRFSGRQFSNSRSEMNVSTLELGDSALYLCASSPGPGRPQETQYFGPGTRLLVL.

This clonotype was detected only a few times. V usage is TRBV7-6 and J usage is TRBJ2-5; 11 bases map to TRBD2. Germline CDR1 SGHVS, CDR2 FNYEAQ. This CDR3 has 17 amino acids. Unmatched junction bases numbered 10, after V lost 3 bases and J lost 4 bases. The CDR3 protein is CASSFTLAGGHGETQYF. CDR3 nucleotides: TGTGCCAGCAGCTTCACCTTAGCGGGGGGGCATGGAGAGACCCAGTACTTC. The whole variable domain, remainder taken from reference TRBV7-6 and TRBJ2-5, is GAGVSQSPRYKVTKRGQDVALRCDPISGHVSLYWYRQALGQGPEFLTYFNYEAQQDKSGLPNDRFSAERPEGSISTLTIQRTEQRDSAMYRCASSFTLAGGHGETQYFGPGTRLLVL.

J is TRBJ2-7 and V is TRBV7-9, with D perhaps TRBD1 (6 bases). Germline assignment: CDR1 SEHNR and CDR2 FQNEAQ (reference sequence). V lost 2 bases and J lost 6, with 23 bases in between. This CDR3 comprises 17 residues. The CDR3 reads CASSLPMTTGSEGEQYF. In DNA, the CDR3 is TGTGCCAGCAGCTTACCGATGACGACAGGTTCGGAAGGCGAGCAGTACTTC.

As for this clonotype: A much larger clonotype is one base distant, so this may be a read error. CDR3: CASAASSSGNTLYF. The CDR3 DNA is TGTGCCAGCGCGGCGTCGAGCTCTGGAAACACCTTATATTTT. This sequence joins TRBV7-3 and TRBJ1-3; D is unclear. CDR3 size: 14 residues. Germline assignment: CDR1 SGHTA and CDR2 FQGTGA.

This clonotype was counted ten times or more. This chain uses TRBV5-1 with TRBJ2-3, with TRBD2 matching over 14 bases. From germline, CDR1 is SGHRS and CDR2 YFSETQ. The CDR3 contains 17 residues. The V segment lost 6 bases and the J segment 4 bases; nucleotides outside the gene matches: 10. This CDR3 is CASTGTSGGSFSDTQYF. The CDR3 DNA reads as TGCGCCAGCACCGGGACTAGCGGGGGATCTTTCTCAGATACGCAGTATTTT. Looking up the rest from reference TRBV5-1 and TRBJ2-3 gives the full variable domain: KAGVTQTPRYLIKTRGQQVTLSCSPISGHRSVSWYQQTPGQGLQFLFEYFSETQRNKGNFPGRFSGRQFSNSRSEMNVSTLELGDSALYLCASTGTSGGSFSDTQYFGPGTRLTVL.

This chain connects TRBV12-2 to TRBJ2-7; TRBD1 is the table's D call, not checked against the DNA. TRBV12-2 is flagged as a pseudogene. This CDR3 comprises 13 residues. In DNA, the CDR3 is TGTGCAAGTCGCCCCCCGACAGGGGACGAGCAGTACGTC. Its protein is CASRPPTGDEQYV.

The table lists this clonotype with many counts. This chain links TRBV7-3 with TRBJ1-2; TRBD1 agrees at 7 bases. The CDR3 runs 14 residues. V shed 5 bases and J 4 bases; nucleotides not matched to a gene: 7. CDR1 is SGHTA and CDR2 is FQGTGA in the germline V gene. The DNA of the CDR3 is TGTGCCAGCAGCCCCAGGGGGTTGGGCTATGGCTACACCTTC. Translation gives CASSPRGLGYGYTF.

This clonotype appeared many times. V gene TRBV7-6 combines with J gene TRBJ2-2; 10 bases align to TRBD2. This CDR3 spans 16 amino acids. The V gene's germline CDR1 is SGHVS and CDR2 FNYEAQ. V dropped 0 bases and J dropped 6; count of bases not matched to a gene: 4. CDR3 DNA: TGTGCCAGCAGCTTAGCCTCCGGGACTAGCGCCGGGGAGCTGTTTTTT. It encodes CASSLASGTSAGELFF.

This clonotype was picked up many times. The chain combines TRBV7-2 with TRBJ2-3; 9 bases are a match to TRBD2. This CDR3 region has 16 residues. CDR1 and CDR2 from the germline V gene are SGHTA and FQGNSA. The junction had 8 bases not matched to a gene; V was cut back by 3 bases and J by 4 bases. The CDR3 nucleotides are TGTGCCAGCAGCTTTGTAGCGGGGGCCCTCTCAGATACGCAGTATTTT. This codes for CASSFVAGALSDTQYF.

This clonotype was observed many times. The chain joins TRBV5-1 to TRBJ1-2, with a weak D call TRBD1 (5 bases). The V gene lost 2 bases and the J gene lost 2 bases, with 7 bases spanning the gap. From germline, CDR1 is SGHRS and CDR2 YFSETQ. The length of the CDR3 is 13 residues. CDR3 DNA sequence: TGCGCCAGCAGCTTACAGGAGAACTATGGCTACACCTTC. Its translation is CASSLQENYGYTF.

This clonotype was seen at least ten times. The genes are TRBV12-3 or TRBV12-4 and TRBJ1-5; TRBD1 might be the D (5 bases). The CDR3 has 13 amino acids. V lost 6 bases to trimming and J lost 6 bases, with 12 bases between them. CDR3 nucleotide sequence: TGTGCCAGCAGCCAGGGAGAAGGTCAGCCCCAGCATTTT. The encoded protein is CASSQGEGQPQHF.

Many counts were recorded for this clonotype. The chain carries TRBV10-3 and TRBJ2-5; D is unresolved. Germline V gives CDR1 ENHRY, CDR2 SYGVKD. The CDR3 consists of 11 residues. Trimming took 3 bases from V and 8 from J, leaving 7 bases between them. The CDR3 coding sequence is TGTGCCATCAGTGATGGGTTAACCCAGTACTTC. Translation gives CAISDGLTQYF.

In this sample, this clonotype turned up a few times. The J gene is TRBJ2-1, the V gene TRBV7-8; D not certain. The CDR3 contains 15 residues. The germline V gene encodes CDR1 SGHVS and CDR2 FQNEAQ. V was cut by 1 base and J by 2 bases, with 9 bases left in between. The CDR3 sequence is CASSLGGEPYNEQFF. CDR3 coding DNA: TGTGCCAGCAGCTTAGGGGGTGAGCCCTACAATGAGCAGTTCTTC.

V and J are TRBV20-1 and TRBJ2-2, with 8 bases aligning to TRBD1. With 3 bases clipped from V and 9 bases from J, the junction kept 9 bases outside the gene matches. This CDR3 has 14 residues. Looked up from germline, CDR1 is DFQATT and CDR2 is SNEGSKA (reference sequence). CDR3 in DNA: TGCAGTGCTAGCAGGGGGCCCAGAACCAGGGAGCTGTTTTTT. Its protein is CSASRGPRTRELFF.

CDR3 amino acids: CASSLEAISYEQYF. In nucleotides, the CDR3 is TGTGCCAGCAGCTTAGAGGCGATCTCCTACGAGCAGTACTTC. This chain links TRBV11-1 with TRBJ2-7; D remains unclear. The germline V and J ends were trimmed by 1 base and 0 bases, with 7 bases remaining between them. CDR1 and CDR2 from the germline V gene are SGHAT and FQDESV (reference sequence). The CDR3 extends over 14 amino acids.

As regards this clonotype: Given a much more abundant clone one base away, this may be a read error. The gene calls are TRBV20-1 and TRBJ1-1; 8 nucleotides line up with TRBD1. CDR1 DFQATT and CDR2 SNEGSKA come from the germline V gene (reference sequence). CDR3 size: 14 residues. The CDR3 nucleotides are TGCAGTGCTGACCGTTGGACAGGGTCCACTGAAGGTTTCTTT. This codes for CSADRWTGSTEGFF.

This clonotype was detected only a few times. The chain couples TRBV20-1 to TRBJ2-5; D not certain. Germline-derived CDR1 and CDR2 are DFQATT and SNEGSKA (reference sequence). The CDR3 extends over 14 amino acids. V lost 1 base and J lost 2, with 11 bases in between. CDR3 amino acids: CSARGTASQETQYF. For the CDR3, the DNA is TGCAGTGCTAGAGGAACAGCTTCTCAAGAGACCCAGTACTTC.

The chain has TRBV5-4 and TRBJ1-1; D may be TRBD1 (6 bases). Trimming took 2 bases from V and 5 from J, leaving 13 bases between them. The CDR3 extends over 14 amino acids. Germline V gene data show CDR1 as SGHNT and CDR2 as YYREEE (reference sequence). The CDR3 region is CASSFRGLRTEAFF. The CDR3 DNA reads TGTGCCAGCAGCTTCCGGGGGCTGAGGACTGAAGCTTTCTTT.